This TCR beta chain is from a study of blood T cells in healthy people across ages. Using a J-beta primer mix together with a sample-barcoded 5' primer, a second PCR was run for roughly 6 to 11 cycles. From the 5' RACE reads, TCRdb called clonotypes with MiXCR, one entry per CDR3 protein. The sample consists of 800,000 to 950,000 distinct CDR3 sequences, around 29% of them appearing once. General study results and limits: Donor CMV status was unknown, possibly confounding expanded clonotype changes.

Many counts were recorded for this clonotype. Its cognate antigen is unknown. These data also formed part of another study, on T cells of mothers and their children.

Sequencing used blood. The clonotype comes from a woman aged 40 to 50 in good health.

The CDR3 DNA reads as TGTGCCAGCACCCCCGAGGGCTTGGATACGCAGTATTTT. Translating gives CASTPEGLDTQYF. The V and J genes are TRBV28 and TRBJ2-3; D perhaps matches TRBD2 (5 bases). The V end lost 7 bases, the J end lost 6 bases, and 14 bases lay between the germline ends. Germline V gene data show CDR1 as MDHEN and CDR2 as SYDVKM. The CDR3 runs 13 residues.